The T cell receptor (beta chain) described here comes from a study of blood T cell repertoires in COVID-19. Study-wide context: Samples taken during acute and convalescent COVID-19 were collected in the United States, Italy and Spain. T cells, B-cell-depleted T cells, or PBMCs supplied cDNA or gDNA.

In the authors' methods: Quantification of nucleated cells was approximated via reference gene primer amplification. TCRdb's table, derived via immunoSEQ multiplex PCR, lists solely in-frame clones and lacks some. The D gene and trimming were derived from the DNA, and the V and J assignments and clone size from that table. The data hold roughly 140,000 clones, with less than 90% observed a single time. This CDR3 is built from 15 residues. Per germline, CDR1 SEHNR and CDR2 FQNEAQ (reference sequence). J lost 8 bases, V lost 6 bases, and 7 bases had no gene match. What was sequenced was peripheral blood. The genes are TRBV7-9 and TRBJ2-1; TRBD2 agrees at 13 bases. This TCR derives from a human donor in a cohort sampled during active COVID-19. The CDR3 DNA reads TGTGCCAGCAGACTGGGACTAGCGGGGTTCGATGAGCAGTTCTTC. It specifies CASRLGLAGFDEQFF.